This TCR beta chain was recovered during a study of shared clonotypes between healthy human individuals. Study overall: Each donor's CD8 memory used one plate, CD8 naive two, each CD4 subset three.

The CDR3 runs 13 residues. Trimming stripped 6 bases from V and 2 bases from J, with 11 bases between. The germline gives CDR1 LNHDA, CDR2 SQIVND (reference sequence). Positive CCR7 selection of CD45RO-negative cells yielded the naive CD8 cells, and terminally differentiated effector memory CD45RA+ cells were excluded. Regarding the study as a whole: Donor scarcity curtailed the genetic and exposure-history diversity represented herein.

Concerning this clone: What it recognizes is unknown.

The table came from immunoSEQ multiplex PCR; TCRdb's copy has only in-frame clones and leaves some out. The table lists roughly 590,000 clones, 95% of them singletons. The material sequenced was naive CD8+ T cells sorted from blood. The receptor comes from a woman in her twenties or thirties in good health. V is TRBV19 and J is TRBJ2-7, with no clear D. CDR3 bases: TGTGCCAGTAGCTTCGCTGATGCCTACGAGCAGTACTTC. It is translated as CASSFADAYEQYF.